This entry lists 12 T cell receptor beta chains sequenced from one sample in a study of blood T cell repertoires in COVID-19. Sequenced by immunoSEQ multiplex PCR; TCRdb stores in-frame clones only, minus some. Here the sample spans roughly 410,000 clones, 80% to 90% being singletons. The sample taken for sequencing was peripheral blood. The receptor set was obtained from a woman aged 55-69 years with COVID-19, enrolled during active disease.

The V gene is TRBV14, the J gene TRBJ1-2; D gene unclear. The CDR3 extends over 17 amino acids. Germline values: CDR1 SGHDN, CDR2 FVKESK. V was pared by 4 bases and J by 6 bases, with 24 bases between. This CDR3 reads CASSLLPPGQERDGYTF. The DNA for the CDR3 is TGTGCCAGCAGCCTCCTACCCCCCGGGCAGGAGAGGGATGGCTACACCTTC.

The rearrangement joins TRBV4-2 to TRBJ1-1; D is undetermined. Looked up from germline, CDR1 is LGHNA and CDR2 is YNFKEQ. CDR3 size: 13 residues. V gave up 0 bases and J gave up 11 bases, with 13 bases separating them. Here the CDR3 DNA reads TGTGCCAGCAGCCAAGATCTGGTACTGGAGGCTTTCTTT. It codes for CASSQDLVLEAFF.

In its sample, this clone was seen once. This rearrangement joins TRBV10-1 to TRBJ2-3; 9 nucleotides align to TRBD2. CDR3 length equals 14 residues. Germline V gene sequence: CDR1 WNHNN, CDR2 SYGVQD (reference sequence). The V and J ends lost 5 bases and 3 bases, in that order; junction bases with no gene match: 3. The CDR3 reads CASSRLAVTDTQYF. In nucleotides, the CDR3 is TGCGCCAGCAGTAGACTAGCGGTGACAGATACGCAGTATTTT.

The V gene is TRBV4-2, the J gene TRBJ2-7; possibly TRBD1 for D (5 bases). The CDR3 spans 13 residues. V was shortened by 4 bases and J by 2 bases, with 9 bases between the two germline ends. Germline loops: CDR1 LGHNA, CDR2 YNFKEQ. DNA of the CDR3: TGTGCCAGCAGCCGCCTAGGGGCCTACGAGCAGTACTTC. It yields the protein CASSRLGAYEQYF.

The chain joins TRBV6-5 to TRBJ1-4; TRBD1 is a possible D gene (6 bases). The CDR3 length is 13 residues. Trimming took 8 bases from V and 0 from J, leaving 7 bases between them. CDR1 is MNHEY and CDR2 is SVGAGI in the germline V gene. The CDR3 region is CASAGATNEKLFF. The CDR3 DNA is TGTGCCAGCGCAGGGGCAACTAATGAAAAACTGTTTTTT.

The rearrangement uses TRBV12-5 and TRBJ1-2, with unresolved D. Deletions cut 5 bases from V and 0 bases from J, with 10 bases between. CDR3 size: 14 residues. Germline V gene sequence: CDR1 LGHNT, CDR2 FRNRAP. CDR3 region: CASGPEVANYGYTF. CDR3 sequence (DNA): TGTGCTAGTGGTCCCGAAGTAGCTAACTATGGCTACACCTTC. The whole variable domain, remainder taken from reference TRBV12-5 and TRBJ1-2, is DARVTQTPRHKVTEMGQEVTMRCQPILGHNTVFWYRQTMMQGLELLAYFRNRAPLDDSGMPKDRFSAEMPDATLATLKIQPSEPRDSAVYFCASGPEVANYGYTFGSGTRLTVV.

The rearrangement links TRBV27 to TRBJ1-1; TRBD1 agrees at 7 bases. CDR3 length: 14 residues. CDR1 MNHEY and CDR2 SMNVEV come from the germline V gene (reference sequence). The J segment lost 5 bases and the V segment lost 2 bases, leaving 5 bases of the junction unmatched. CDR3 nucleotides: TGTGCCAGCAGTTTACAGGGGGTCTTTACTGAAGCTTTCTTT. The encoded protein is CASSLQGVFTEAFF.

The rearrangement joins TRBV18 to TRBJ2-7, with 7 bases matching TRBD1. V lost 4 bases to trimming and J lost 4 bases; unmatched junction nucleotides: 7. CDR3 length equals 14 residues. Germline-derived CDR1 and CDR2 are KGHSH and LQKENI. The CDR3 here is CASSLDKGAYEQYF. The CDR3 DNA follows: TGTGCCAGCTCACTCGACAAGGGGGCATACGAGCAGTACTTC.

Written as DNA, the CDR3 is TGTGCCAGCAGCCGGGGGGGCAATCAGCCCCAGCATTTT. It is translated as CASSRGGNQPQHF. The chain combines TRBV3-1 (or the pseudogene TRBV3-2) with TRBJ1-5, with a tentative D call TRBD1 (5 bases). This CDR3 spans 13 amino acids. V lost 4 bases, J lost 2 bases, and 6 bases lay in between. The germline CDR1 and CDR2 sequences are LGHDT and YNNKEL (reference sequence).

The chain joins TRBV11-2 to TRBJ1-2, with TRBD1 identical over 12 bases. The CDR3 length is 17 residues. Germline V gene data show CDR1 as SGHAT and CDR2 as FQNNGV. The trim removed 4 bases at V and 7 bases at J, leaving 13 bases unmatched. CDR3 DNA sequence: TGTGCCAGCAGCTCCTCCTCGGGACAGGGGGCGCGGACTGGCTACACCTTC. This encodes CASSSSSGQGARTGYTF.

This chain links TRBV6-6 with TRBJ2-7; a possible D gene is TRBD2 (5 bases). V dropped 2 bases and J dropped 7 bases, with 18 bases sitting between them. The CDR3 covers 15 residues. Germline CDR1 and CDR2: MNHNY and SVGAGI (reference sequence). As DNA, the CDR3 is TGTGCCAGCAGTTACCAAGGAGGACTGGGAAGGGAGCAGTACTTC. Translated, it gives CASSYQGGLGREQYF.

The chain uses TRBV7-8 and TRBJ1-6, with 8 bases aligning to TRBD1. The CDR3 consists of 15 residues. Germline V gene data show CDR1 as SGHVS and CDR2 as FQNEAQ. The junction had 5 bases not matched to a gene; V was cut back by 3 bases and J by 7 bases. The DNA of the CDR3 is TGTGCCAGCAGCTTTGACAGGGGCGGGAATTCACCCCTCCACTTT. This gives the protein CASSFDRGGNSPLHF.